This passage covers 32 T cell receptor beta chains from one sample sequenced in a study of shared clonotypes between healthy human individuals. Some clones are missing from TCRdb's copy, which holds only in-frame ones; the method was immunoSEQ multiplex PCR. The sample includes roughly 2 million clones, approximately 95% of them seen just once. Terminally differentiated effector memory CD45RA+ cells were excluded by CCR7 positive selection of CD45RO-negative cells. The specimen was naive CD8+ T cells sorted from blood. The origin of the receptors is a man between 18 and 35 years old in good health.

The V and J genes are TRBV28 and TRBJ1-1, with 8 positions matching TRBD1. CDR1 and CDR2 from the germline V gene are MDHEN and SYDVKM. The CDR3 sequence is 15 residues long. The V and J ends lost 1 base and 3 bases, in that order; junction bases with no gene match: 4. In DNA form, the CDR3 reads TGTGCCAGCAGTTTATCAGCAGGGGGCGACACTGAAGCTTTCTTT. It translates to CASSLSAGGDTEAFF.

With regard to this clone: At the DNA level, this CDR3 is encoded by other sequences in the same sample as well. V usage is TRBV7-9 and J usage is TRBJ2-7; no clear D. V was shortened by 1 base and J by 3 bases, with 10 bases between the two germline ends. Germline assignment: CDR1 SEHNR and CDR2 FQNEAQ (reference sequence). The CDR3 runs 14 residues. The CDR3 bases are TGTGCCAGCAGCTTAGTTGGGTCCGGCTACGAGCAGTACTTC. Amino acids: CASSLVGSGYEQYF.

This sequence joins TRBV9 and TRBJ2-1; D remains ambiguous. Between the trimmed V and J ends, which lost 0 bases and 8 bases, there was a span of 12 bases. Germline CDR1 and CDR2: SGDLS and YYNGEE. This CDR3 has 14 residues. The CDR3 region is CASSVGISNDEQFF. In DNA form, the CDR3 reads TGTGCCAGCAGCGTAGGGATTAGTAACGATGAGCAGTTCTTC.

The chain recombines TRBV5-1 with TRBJ2-5; D unclear. The CDR3 runs 15 residues. V lost 4 bases and J 4 bases, leaving 17 bases between the germline ends. Germline CDR1 and CDR2: SGHRS and YFSETQ. The CDR3 spells CASSQASSGPETQYF. As DNA, the CDR3 is TGCGCCAGCAGCCAGGCGAGCAGTGGCCCAGAGACCCAGTACTTC.

The rearrangement joins TRBV7-9 to TRBJ1-5, with D possibly being TRBD1 (6 bases). Trimming cost V 4 bases and J 7 bases, with 14 bases left between them. The germline V gene encodes CDR1 SEHNR and CDR2 FQNEAQ (reference sequence). The CDR3 is 14 amino acids. CDR3 sequence reads: CASSSQGLGQPQHF. CDR3 in DNA: TGTGCCAGCAGCTCACAGGGTCTTGGCCAGCCCCAGCATTTT.

The rearrangement joins TRBV5-4 to TRBJ1-2; no reliable D call. The CDR3 loop spans 14 amino acids. V was clipped by 1 base and J by 2 bases, with 9 bases between them. Germline V gene data show CDR1 as SGHNT and CDR2 as YYREEE (reference sequence). CDR3 loop: CASSLSGVNYGYTF. CDR3 in DNA: TGTGCCAGCAGCTTGTCCGGGGTCAACTATGGCTACACCTTC.

V is TRBV7-9 and J is TRBJ2-1, with D unresolved. Germline CDR1 is SEHNR and CDR2 is FQNEAQ (reference sequence). CDR3 length: 15 amino acids. Trimming stripped 5 bases from V and 5 bases from J, with 16 bases between. Here the CDR3 DNA reads TGTGCCAGCAGCCATGGACGGACCCCGGACAATGAGCAGTTCTTC. Its translation is CASSHGRTPDNEQFF.

The rearrangement uses TRBV6-5 and TRBJ2-2; 14 bases match TRBD2. The CDR3 has 16 residues. Unmatched junction bases numbered 2, after V lost 2 bases and J lost 6 bases. Germline CDR1 and CDR2: MNHEY and SVGAGI. The CDR3 DNA reads TGTGCCAGCAGTTACGGGACTAGCGGGAGATCCGGGGAGCTGTTTTTT. It translates to CASSYGTSGRSGELFF.

Regarding this clone: The sample has other DNA sequences that encode this CDR3 too. The J gene is TRBJ2-7, the V gene TRBV19; D gene unclear. The germline CDR1 and CDR2 sequences are LNHDA and SQIVND (reference sequence). The CDR3 consists of 13 residues. The V end lost 3 bases, the J end lost 1 base, and 7 bases lay between the germline ends. This chain's CDR3 is CASSMSLSYEQYF. CDR3 sequence (DNA): TGTGCCAGTAGTATGAGCTTGTCCTACGAGCAGTACTTC.

The genes are TRBV28 and TRBJ1-5; weak D call: TRBD1 (5 bases). Trimming took off 5 bases at V and 5 bases at J, with 16 bases between the two ends. The V gene's germline CDR1 is MDHEN and CDR2 SYDVKM. The length of the CDR3 is 15 residues. In DNA, the CDR3 is TGTGCCAGCAGTCGAAGGGGCTTCAGGGATCAGCCCCAGCATTTT. Protein sequence: CASSRRGFRDQPQHF.

This clone was observed a single time. Distinct nucleotide sequences in the sample also encode this CDR3. The chain has TRBV7-9 and TRBJ2-3; 11 bases map to TRBD2. The V and J ends lost 5 bases and 0 bases, in that order; junction bases with no gene match: 4. CDR1 is SEHNR and CDR2 is FQNEAQ in the germline V gene (reference sequence). The CDR3 consists of 16 residues. The CDR3: CASSTGTSGSTDTQYF. The CDR3 region has the DNA TGTGCCAGCAGCACAGGGACTAGCGGTAGCACAGATACGCAGTATTTT.

The chain links TRBV5-1 to TRBJ1-1, with 9 bases identical to TRBD1. Losses at the gene ends were 5 bases for V and 3 bases for J; bases not matched to a gene: 2. The CDR3 has 13 amino acids. CDR1 SGHRS and CDR2 YFSETQ come from the germline V gene. The CDR3 DNA follows: TGCGCCAGCAGACGGACAGGGGACACTGAAGCTTTCTTT. Protein: CASRRTGDTEAFF.

The CDR3 here is CASSQVLAGGPSYNEQFF. CDR3 bases: TGTGCCAGCAGCCAAGTCCTAGCGGGGGGGCCGTCCTACAATGAGCAGTTCTTC. The rearrangement links TRBV4-2 to TRBJ2-1, with 12 bases identical to TRBD2. The CDR3 totals 18 residues. Germline V gene data show CDR1 as LGHNA and CDR2 as YNFKEQ. Trimming at V came to 1 base and at J to 1 base, leaving 5 bases not matched to a gene.

The chain employs TRBV11-2 and TRBJ1-5, with D possibly TRBD1 on 5 matching bases. Germline CDR1 is SGHAT and CDR2 is FQNNGV. V dropped 1 base and J dropped 4 bases, with 8 bases sitting between them. The CDR3 runs 14 residues. DNA of the CDR3: TGTGCCAGCAGCTTAGTTGGGGGTAATCAGCCCCAGCATTTT. Translation gives CASSLVGGNQPQHF.

Remarks on this clone: The junction shows a germline mismatch at one end, possibly a read error. Other DNA sequences in this specimen translate into the identical CDR3. The CDR3 DNA sequence: TGTGCTAGCAGCTTGTCTTCCCACAATGAGCAGTTCTTC. Its protein product is CASSLSSHNEQFF. The chain employs TRBV7-7 and TRBJ2-1; D gene ambiguous. The germline V gene encodes CDR1 SSHAT and CDR2 FNYEAQ (reference sequence). The CDR3 contains 13 residues.

In DNA, the CDR3 is TGTGCCAGCAGCATGCTAGGGTACGAGCAGTACTTC. Translated: CASSMLGYEQYF. The chain links TRBV7-9 to TRBJ2-7, with D hard to call. Trimming left V 5 bases short and J 4 bases short, with 9 bases between. CDR1 is SEHNR, CDR2 FQNEAQ, per germline (reference sequence). The CDR3 extends over 12 amino acids.

The V call is TRBV6-5, the J call TRBJ1-2, with 9 nucleotides matching TRBD1. V was clipped by 5 bases and J by 8 bases; unmatched bases: 12. This CDR3 has 15 amino acids. The germline CDR1 and CDR2 sequences are MNHEY and SVGAGI. The CDR3 protein is CASSPKDRGGGGYTF. CDR3 coding DNA: TGTGCCAGCAGTCCGAAGGACAGGGGTGGAGGCGGCTACACCTTC.

V usage is TRBV7-9 and J usage is TRBJ2-7, with 7 bases that match TRBD1. V gave up 5 bases and J gave up 2 bases; unmatched junction bases: 9. There are 15 residues in the CDR3. CDR1 and CDR2 from the germline V gene are SEHNR and FQNEAQ (reference sequence). The CDR3 is CASSQTRDSTYEQYF. The DNA for the CDR3 is TGTGCCAGCAGCCAAACTCGGGACAGCACCTACGAGCAGTACTTC.

This chain connects TRBV7-2 to TRBJ1-2; 9 nucleotides align to TRBD1. CDR1 and CDR2 (germline): SGHTA, FQGNSA. This CDR3 is built from 15 residues. After removal of 2 bases from V and 0 bases from J, the junction contained 1 base not matched to a gene. CDR3 sequence: CASSLTGGSNYGYTF. For the CDR3, the DNA is TGTGCCAGCAGCTTAACAGGGGGCTCTAACTATGGCTACACCTTC.

V usage is TRBV5-1 and J usage is TRBJ2-7; tentative D call: TRBD2 (5 bases). Trimming removed 1 base from V and 1 base from J, with 9 bases in between. This CDR3 is 14 amino acids long. Per germline, CDR1 SGHRS and CDR2 YFSETQ. The CDR3 bases are TGCGCCAGCAGCTTGCCCAGCGGTTCCTACGAGCAGTACTTC. Its translation is CASSLPSGSYEQYF.

A remark on this clone: This same CDR3 is encoded by further DNA sequences in the sample. CDR3 sequence: CASSLRAGYNEQFF. DNA for the CDR3: TGTGCCAGCAGCTTGCGTGCTGGCTACAATGAGCAGTTCTTC. The rearrangement links TRBV5-4 to TRBJ2-1; D not resolved. Deletions cut 1 base from V and 3 bases from J, with 8 bases between. The CDR3 runs 14 residues. The V gene's germline CDR1 is SGHNT and CDR2 YYREEE (reference sequence).

V gene TRBV7-9 combines with J gene TRBJ2-7, with a weak D call TRBD1 (6 bases). Germline lookup yields CDR1 SEHNR and CDR2 FQNEAQ (reference sequence). This CDR3 is 16 amino acids long. V was pared by 3 bases and J by 3 bases, with 18 bases between. CDR3 region: CASSLVTGEQGYEQYF. The CDR3 DNA sequence: TGTGCCAGCAGCTTGGTAACAGGCGAACAGGGCTACGAGCAGTACTTC.

The chain employs TRBV12-5 and TRBJ2-7; D remains unclear. V lost 6 bases and J lost 2, with 11 bases in between. The CDR3 has 13 amino acids. The V gene's germline CDR1 is LGHNT and CDR2 FRNRAP. In DNA, the CDR3 is TGTGCTAGTGGCCCTGACATGGCCTACGAGCAGTACTTC. Protein: CASGPDMAYEQYF.

The J gene is TRBJ1-1, the V gene TRBV28, with 7 nucleotides matching TRBD1. Germline V gives CDR1 MDHEN, CDR2 SYDVKM. The ends lost 6 bases at V and 2 bases at J; junction bases unmatched: 6. This CDR3 contains 14 residues. As DNA, the CDR3 is TGTGCCAGCAGGCAGGGGGGGATTAACACTGAAGCTTTCTTT. Residues: CASRQGGINTEAFF.

The chain uses TRBV7-6 and TRBJ2-1; no definite D call. CDR3 size: 14 residues. Germline V gene sequence: CDR1 SGHVS, CDR2 FNYEAQ. The V end was cut by 1 base, the J end by 6 bases, with 10 bases between. CDR3 bases: TGTGCCAGCAGCTTAGGGCTCGTGGGCAATGAGCAGTTCTTC. Its protein is CASSLGLVGNEQFF. Together with reference TRBV7-6 and TRBJ2-1, the CDR3 gives the full variable domain: GAGVSQSPRYKVTKRGQDVALRCDPISGHVSLYWYRQALGQGPEFLTYFNYEAQQDKSGLPNDRFSAERPEGSISTLTIQRTEQRDSAMYRCASSLGLVGNEQFFGPGTRLTVL.

This chain uses TRBV7-9 with TRBJ2-7, with 8 bases identical to TRBD2. This CDR3 has 14 residues. V lost 5 bases to trimming and J lost 4 bases; unmatched junction nucleotides: 7. The germline V gene encodes CDR1 SEHNR and CDR2 FQNEAQ (reference sequence). The DNA of the CDR3 is TGTGCCAGCAGCCCAGCGGGGGTACTTTACGAGCAGTACTTC. It specifies CASSPAGVLYEQYF.

The J gene is TRBJ2-2, the V gene TRBV6-5; no definite D call. Germline CDR1 is MNHEY and CDR2 is SVGAGI. V lost 5 bases, J lost 1 base, and 11 bases lay in between. The CDR3 consists of 15 residues. The CDR3 DNA reads TGTGCCAGCAGTCCCACGACTGGGAACACCGGGGAGCTGTTTTTT. It yields the protein CASSPTTGNTGELFF.

This clone showed up just once. The gene calls are TRBV10-1 and TRBJ2-1; possible D gene TRBD2, 7 bases. Germline CDR1 WNHNN, CDR2 SYGVQD (reference sequence). V was shortened by 0 bases and J by 2 bases, with 11 bases between the two germline ends. The CDR3 consists of 16 residues. CDR3 loop: CASSESTGGPYNEQFF. CDR3 coding DNA: TGCGCCAGCAGTGAGTCGACCGGGGGGCCCTACAATGAGCAGTTCTTC.

Turning to this clone: Other nucleotide sequences in the sample specify the same CDR3. The chain has TRBV27 and TRBJ2-7, with D perhaps matching TRBD1 (6 bases). Trimming stripped 2 bases from V and 2 bases from J, with 13 bases between. There are 15 residues in the CDR3. CDR1 MNHEY and CDR2 SMNVEV come from the germline V gene (reference sequence). The CDR3 DNA follows: TGTGCCAGCAGTTTAGGGCAGGGGAAGACCTACGAGCAGTACTTC. Its translation is CASSLGQGKTYEQYF.

This chain uses TRBV27 with TRBJ2-3; 9 bases align to TRBD2. The junction had 6 bases not matched to a gene; V was cut back by 3 bases and J by 2 bases. Looked up from germline, CDR1 is MNHEY and CDR2 is SMNVEV (reference sequence). CDR3 size: 16 residues. The CDR3, as DNA: TGTGCCAGCAGTTTGATAGCGGGAGCAATCACAGATACGCAGTATTTT. Protein product: CASSLIAGAITDTQYF.

V and J are TRBV29-1 and TRBJ2-5; D gene unclear. The germline V gene has CDR1 SQVTM and CDR2 ANQGSEA. With 2 bases removed from V and 7 bases from J, the gap between germline ends came to 11 bases. The CDR3 sequence is 12 residues long. In DNA form, the CDR3 reads TGCAGCGTTGAAAGTGCTGCGCGGACCCAGTACTTC. Amino acids: CSVESAARTQYF.

This clone appeared a single time. The rearrangement links TRBV13 to TRBJ2-7; D may be TRBD1 (5 bases). V lost 5 bases, J lost 4 bases, and 15 bases lay in between. This CDR3 comprises 14 residues. Germline CDR1 is PRHDT and CDR2 is FYEKMQ (reference sequence). The CDR3 here is CASSLIRAGYEQYF. The CDR3 coding sequence is TGTGCCAGCAGCCTAATCAGGGCTGGATACGAGCAGTACTTC.